This T cell receptor (beta chain) stems from a study of cytomegalovirus exposure and HLA in healthy donors. Study information: Prior work identified roughly 120 million unique TCR beta sequences in approximately 200 million T cells. The study's findings and limits: Most TCR sequences showed up rarely, but some public TCRs showed up in many donors.

PCR involved 60 Vbeta and 13 Jbeta primers. The protocol was immunoSEQ multiplex PCR, while the TCRdb copy is restricted to in-frame clones and leaves out a portion. Of some 100,000 clones in the sample, around three quarters were seen once. Of note for this clone: Antigen unknown.

The CDR3 is made up of 15 amino acids. V was cut by 7 bases and J by 4 bases, with 19 bases left in between. Germline-derived CDR1 and CDR2 are MNHNY and SVGAGI (reference sequence). This clonotype originated in a man aged 35-49 years in good health and CMV-seropositive. Material: PBMCs. V gene TRBV6-6 combines with J gene TRBJ1-1; D is ambiguous. In nucleotides, the CDR3 is TGTGCCAGCACCGACCCAGCCAGTAGCGTCACTGAAGCTTTCTTT. Its translation is CASTDPASSVTEAFF.